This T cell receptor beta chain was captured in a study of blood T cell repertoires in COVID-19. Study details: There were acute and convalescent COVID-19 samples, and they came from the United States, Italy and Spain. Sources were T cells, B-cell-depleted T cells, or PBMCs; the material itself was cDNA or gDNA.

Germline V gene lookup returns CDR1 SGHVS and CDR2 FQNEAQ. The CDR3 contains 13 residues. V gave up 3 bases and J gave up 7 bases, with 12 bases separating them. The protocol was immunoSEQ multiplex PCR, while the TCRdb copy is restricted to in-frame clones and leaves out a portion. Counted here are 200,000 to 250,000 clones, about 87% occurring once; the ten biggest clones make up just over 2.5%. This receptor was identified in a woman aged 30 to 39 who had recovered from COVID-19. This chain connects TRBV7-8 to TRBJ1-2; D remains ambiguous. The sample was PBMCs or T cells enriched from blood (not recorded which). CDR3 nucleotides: TGTGCCAGCAGCTTCGGAAGGGAGAGTGGCTACACCTTC. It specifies CASSFGRESGYTF.